Described below is a single T cell receptor (beta chain) sequence and its context. This specimen comes from a study of stem cell transplantation in POMP-related autoinflammatory disease. Study at large: Before transplant, CD4+ T cells skewed naive and CD8+ proportions were low.

Here immunoSEQ multiplex PCR was the method, and the copy in TCRdb shows in-frame clones only, minus some. This table holds more than 25,000 clones, around nine tenths found once. Trimming removed 4 bases from V and 4 bases from J, with 14 bases in between. The CDR3 runs 15 residues. Germline loops: CDR1 SGDLS, CDR2 YYNGEE. Prominent immunodeficiency with autoinflammation defined PRAID. The receptor comes from a human donor with POMP-related autoinflammation and immune dysregulation (PRAID). The material was CD4+ T cells from PBMCs, obtained before stem cell transplantation. The chain couples TRBV9 to TRBJ1-4, with a tentative D call TRBD1 (5 bases). For the CDR3, the DNA is TGTGCCAGCAGCTGGGACCCGGAGGGTAATGAAAAACTGTTTTTT. Translation: CASSWDPEGNEKLFF.